These 8 T cell receptor beta chains share one sample of origin, sequenced in a study of immune characteristics of hereditary and idiopathic chronic pancreatitis. Patients having total pancreatectomy with islet autotransplantation provided the chronic pancreatitis pancreas tissue. TCRdb keeps only in-frame clones here, not all; method: immunoSEQ multiplex PCR. The data contain roughly 13,000 clones, about 70% of them singletons. Sequencing was done on a sample of pancreas tissue with hereditary chronic pancreatitis. The receptors stem from a human donor with chronic pancreatitis.

V usage is TRBV20-1 and J usage is TRBJ2-5; D is ambiguous. The CDR3 runs to 14 residues. The germline V gene has CDR1 DFQATT and CDR2 SNEGSKA (reference sequence). Deletions cut 3 bases from V and 9 bases from J, with 20 bases between. CDR3 region: CSASPIYGQQAQYF. CDR3 DNA: TGCAGTGCTAGTCCCATTTACGGTCAGCAGGCCCAGTACTTC.

The V gene is TRBV25-1, the J gene TRBJ2-5; 10 bases fit TRBD2. The CDR3 runs 16 residues. V shed 1 base and J 4 bases; nucleotides not matched to a gene: 6. The germline V gene encodes CDR1 MGHDK and CDR2 SYGVNS. The CDR3 sequence is CASSELVRLAGETQYF. The CDR3 bases are TGTGCCAGCAGTGAATTGGTCCGACTAGCGGGAGAGACCCAGTACTTC.

This clone occurred once. This chain links TRBV9 with TRBJ1-3; unclear D gene. Germline V gene data show CDR1 as SGDLS and CDR2 as YYNGEE. The CDR3 is 16 amino acids. The ends were cut back, 4 bases at V and 0 bases at J, with 14 bases in the middle. Written as DNA, the CDR3 is TGTGCCAGCAGCCCCAACCGGGCTACCTCTGGAAACACCATATATTTT. Encoded protein: CASSPNRATSGNTIYF.

The sample holds a few counts of this clone. V and J are TRBV28 and TRBJ1-2; 7 bases map to TRBD1. In germline, CDR1 is MDHEN, CDR2 SYDVKM. V was clipped by 5 bases and J by 5 bases; unmatched bases: 5. The CDR3 length is 13 residues. Here the CDR3 DNA reads TGTGCCAGCAGTATCCAGGGGGAGTATGGCTACACCTTC. Translated: CASSIQGEYGYTF.

V gene TRBV6-1 combines with J gene TRBJ1-2; 8 nucleotides match TRBD1. This CDR3 comprises 14 residues. J gave up 6 bases and V 2 bases, and 5 bases lay outside the gene matches. Per the germline V gene, CDR1 is MNHNS and CDR2 is SASEGT. The CDR3 nucleotides are TGTGCCAGCAGTGAAAGACAGGGGCTCGATGGCTACACCTTC. Its protein is CASSERQGLDGYTF.

The chain joins TRBV5-1 to TRBJ2-7, with D possibly TRBD1 on 6 matching bases. V lost 1 base and J 6 bases, leaving 20 bases between the germline ends. Germline CDR1 SGHRS, CDR2 YFSETQ. The CDR3 has 16 residues. The CDR3 DNA sequence: TGCGCCAGCAGCTTGTATGCAGGGGATATCGCCAGCGAGCAGTACTTC. Residues: CASSLYAGDIASEQYF.

This clone came up a few times. The chain joins TRBV30 to TRBJ1-1, with D uncertain. The CDR3 covers 13 residues. Germline CDR1 is GTSNPN and CDR2 is SVGIG (reference sequence). The V and J ends lost 2 bases and 3 bases respectively, with 10 bases between them. CDR3 sequence: CAWSREVYTEAFF. The CDR3 coding sequence is TGTGCCTGGAGTCGAGAGGTTTACACTGAAGCTTTCTTT.

This sequence joins TRBV7-2 and TRBJ1-5, with D unresolved. This CDR3 is 13 amino acids long. Germline V gene lookup returns CDR1 SGHTA and CDR2 FQGNSA. The V end was cut by 5 bases, the J end by 5 bases, with 10 bases between. CDR3: CASSADGYQPQHF. CDR3 nucleotides: TGTGCCAGCAGCGCGGACGGTTATCAGCCCCAGCATTTT.